The sequence of this T cell receptor (beta chain) was determined in a study of T cell changes during pregnancy in multiple sclerosis. Profiling relied on immunoSEQ multiplex PCR, and the TCRdb table lists in-frame clones only, not all of them. The sample records tens of thousands of clones, about 92% being singletons. The clonotype originates from a female donor with multiple sclerosis, enrolled in a pregnancy study. The sequenced sample was peripheral blood, obtained before pregnancy.

Written as DNA, the CDR3 is TGTGCCAGCTCACCGATCCGGGACAACTACAATGAGCAGTTCTTC. Amino acids: CASSPIRDNYNEQFF. V usage is TRBV18 and J usage is TRBJ2-1; perhaps TRBD1 as D (6 bases). Germline lookup yields CDR1 KGHSH and CDR2 LQKENI. Between the trimmed V and J ends, which lost 3 bases and 3 bases, there was a span of 12 bases. The CDR3 is made up of 15 amino acids.